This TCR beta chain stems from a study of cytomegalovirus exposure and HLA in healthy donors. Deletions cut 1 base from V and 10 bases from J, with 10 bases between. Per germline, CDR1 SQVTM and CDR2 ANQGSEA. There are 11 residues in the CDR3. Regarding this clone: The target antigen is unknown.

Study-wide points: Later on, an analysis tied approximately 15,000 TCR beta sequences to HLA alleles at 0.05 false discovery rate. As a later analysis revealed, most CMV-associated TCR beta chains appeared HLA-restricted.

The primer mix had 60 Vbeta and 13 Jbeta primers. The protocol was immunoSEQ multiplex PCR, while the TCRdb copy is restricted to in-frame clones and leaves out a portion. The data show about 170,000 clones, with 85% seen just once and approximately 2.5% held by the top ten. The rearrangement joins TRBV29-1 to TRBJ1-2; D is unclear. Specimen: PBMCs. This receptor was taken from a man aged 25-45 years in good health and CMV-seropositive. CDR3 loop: CSVEVQNDYTF. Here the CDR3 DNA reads TGCAGCGTTGAAGTACAGAACGACTACACCTTC. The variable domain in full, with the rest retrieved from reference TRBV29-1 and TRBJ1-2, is SAVISQKPSRDICQRGTSLTIQCQVDSQVTMMFWYRQQPGQSLTLIATANQGSEATYESGFVIDKFPISRPNLTFSTLTVSNMSPEDSSIYLCSVEVQNDYTFGSGTRLTVV.